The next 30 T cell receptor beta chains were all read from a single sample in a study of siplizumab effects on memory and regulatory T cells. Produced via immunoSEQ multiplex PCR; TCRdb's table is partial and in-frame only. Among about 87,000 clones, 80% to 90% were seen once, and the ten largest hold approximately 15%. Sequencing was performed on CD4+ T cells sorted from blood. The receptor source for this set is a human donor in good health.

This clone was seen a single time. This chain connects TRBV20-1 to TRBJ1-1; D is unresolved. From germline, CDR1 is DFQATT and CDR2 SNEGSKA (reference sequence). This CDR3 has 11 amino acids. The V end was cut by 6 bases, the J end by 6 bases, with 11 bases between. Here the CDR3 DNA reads TGCAGTGCCCCGGTCCACGCTGAAGCTTTCTTT. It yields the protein CSAPVHAEAFF.

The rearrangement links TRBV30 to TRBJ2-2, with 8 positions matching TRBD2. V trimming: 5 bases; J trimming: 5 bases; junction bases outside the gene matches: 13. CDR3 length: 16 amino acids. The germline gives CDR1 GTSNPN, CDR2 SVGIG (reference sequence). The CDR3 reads CAWSPWEGTRTGELFF. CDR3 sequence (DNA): TGTGCCTGGTCGCCCTGGGAAGGGACTAGAACCGGGGAGCTGTTTTTT.

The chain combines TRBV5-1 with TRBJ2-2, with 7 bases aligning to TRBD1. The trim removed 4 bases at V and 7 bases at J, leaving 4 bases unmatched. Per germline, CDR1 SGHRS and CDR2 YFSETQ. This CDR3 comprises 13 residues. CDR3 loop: CASSEGQIGELFF. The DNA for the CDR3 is TGCGCCAGCAGCGAGGGACAGATCGGGGAGCTGTTTTTT.

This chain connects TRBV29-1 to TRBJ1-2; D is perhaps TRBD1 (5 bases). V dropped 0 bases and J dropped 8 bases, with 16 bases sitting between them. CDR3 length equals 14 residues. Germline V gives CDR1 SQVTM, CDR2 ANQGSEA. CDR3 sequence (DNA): TGCAGCGTTGAAGACCTCAAAGGGGTGGGGGGCTACACCTTC. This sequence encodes CSVEDLKGVGGYTF.

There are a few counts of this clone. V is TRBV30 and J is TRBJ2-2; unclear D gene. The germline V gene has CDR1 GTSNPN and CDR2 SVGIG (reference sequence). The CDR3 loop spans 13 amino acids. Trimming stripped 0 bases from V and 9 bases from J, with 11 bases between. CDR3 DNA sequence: TGTGCCTGGAGTGTACGAAGCAGCCGGGAGCTGTTTTTT. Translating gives CAWSVRSSRELFF.

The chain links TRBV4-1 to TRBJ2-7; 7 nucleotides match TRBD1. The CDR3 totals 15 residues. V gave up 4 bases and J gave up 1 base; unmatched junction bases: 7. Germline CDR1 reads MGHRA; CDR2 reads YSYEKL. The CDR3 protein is CASSLTGAFSYEQYF. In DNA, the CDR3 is TGCGCCAGCAGCCTCACAGGGGCCTTTTCCTACGAGCAGTACTTC.

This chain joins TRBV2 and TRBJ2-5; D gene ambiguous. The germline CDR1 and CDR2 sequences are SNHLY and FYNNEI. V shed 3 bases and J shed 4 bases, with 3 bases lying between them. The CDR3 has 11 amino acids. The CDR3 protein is CASSEVETQYF. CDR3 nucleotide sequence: TGTGCCAGCAGTGAGGTAGAGACCCAGTACTTC.

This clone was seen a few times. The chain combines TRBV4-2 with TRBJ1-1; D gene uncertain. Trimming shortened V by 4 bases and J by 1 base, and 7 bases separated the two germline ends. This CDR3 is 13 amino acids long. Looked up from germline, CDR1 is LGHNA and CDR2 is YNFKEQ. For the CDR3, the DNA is TGTGCCAGCAGCCTACTTACGAACACTGAAGCTTTCTTT. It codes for CASSLLTNTEAFF.

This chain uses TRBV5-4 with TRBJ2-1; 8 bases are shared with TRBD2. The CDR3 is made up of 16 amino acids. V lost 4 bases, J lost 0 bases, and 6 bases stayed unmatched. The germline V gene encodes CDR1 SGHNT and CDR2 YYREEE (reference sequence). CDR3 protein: CASSATGGTSYNEQFF. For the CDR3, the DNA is TGTGCCAGCAGCGCCACGGGGGGGACCTCCTACAATGAGCAGTTCTTC.

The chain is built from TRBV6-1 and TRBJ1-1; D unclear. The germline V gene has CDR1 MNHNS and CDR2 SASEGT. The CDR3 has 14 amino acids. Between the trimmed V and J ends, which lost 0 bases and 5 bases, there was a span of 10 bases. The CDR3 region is CASSEAPGNTEAFF. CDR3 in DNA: TGTGCCAGCAGTGAAGCCCCAGGTAATACTGAAGCTTTCTTT.

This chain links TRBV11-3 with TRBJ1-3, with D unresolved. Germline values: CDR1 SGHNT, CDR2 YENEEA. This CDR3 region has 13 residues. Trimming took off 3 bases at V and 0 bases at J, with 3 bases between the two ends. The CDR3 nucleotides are TGTGCCAGCAGCTTGTACTCTGGAAACACCATATATTTT. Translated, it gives CASSLYSGNTIYF.

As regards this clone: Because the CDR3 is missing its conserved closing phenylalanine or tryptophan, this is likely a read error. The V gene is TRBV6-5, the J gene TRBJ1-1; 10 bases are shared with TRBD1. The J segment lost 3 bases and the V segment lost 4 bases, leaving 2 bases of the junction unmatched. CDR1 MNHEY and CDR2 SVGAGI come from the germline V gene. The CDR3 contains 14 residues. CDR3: CASSSGTGDTEAFL. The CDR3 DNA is TGTGCCAGCAGTTCCGGGACAGGGGACACTGAAGCTTTCCTT.

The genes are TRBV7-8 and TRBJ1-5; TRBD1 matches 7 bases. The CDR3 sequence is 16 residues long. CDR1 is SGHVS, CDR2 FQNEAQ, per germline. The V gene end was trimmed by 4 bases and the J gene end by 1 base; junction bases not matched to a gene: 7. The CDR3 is CASSSTGFQSNQPQHF. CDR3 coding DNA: TGTGCCAGCAGCTCGACAGGGTTTCAGAGCAATCAGCCCCAGCATTTT.

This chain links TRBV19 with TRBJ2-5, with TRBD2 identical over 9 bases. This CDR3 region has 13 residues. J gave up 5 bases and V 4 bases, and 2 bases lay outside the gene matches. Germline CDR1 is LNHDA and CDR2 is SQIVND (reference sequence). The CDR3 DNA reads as TGTGCCAGTAGTAGGACTAGCGAGGAGACCCAGTACTTC. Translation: CASSRTSEETQYF.

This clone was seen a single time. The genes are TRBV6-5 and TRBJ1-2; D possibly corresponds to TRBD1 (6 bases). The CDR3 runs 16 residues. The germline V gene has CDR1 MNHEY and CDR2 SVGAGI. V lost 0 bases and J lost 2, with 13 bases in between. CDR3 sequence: CASSYSGGFGNYGYTF. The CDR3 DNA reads TGTGCCAGCAGTTACTCAGGGGGGTTTGGGAACTATGGCTACACCTTC.

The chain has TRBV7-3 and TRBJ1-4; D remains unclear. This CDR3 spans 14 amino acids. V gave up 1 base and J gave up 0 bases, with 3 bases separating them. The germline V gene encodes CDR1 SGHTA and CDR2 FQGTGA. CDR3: CASSLNATNEKLFF. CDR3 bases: TGTGCCAGCAGCTTAAACGCAACTAATGAAAAACTGTTTTTT.

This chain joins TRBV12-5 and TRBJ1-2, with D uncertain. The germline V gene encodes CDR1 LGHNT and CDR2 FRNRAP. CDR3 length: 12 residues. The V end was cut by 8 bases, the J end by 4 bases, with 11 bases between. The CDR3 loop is CASIDTSYGYTF. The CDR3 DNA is TGTGCTAGTATAGATACCAGCTATGGCTACACCTTC. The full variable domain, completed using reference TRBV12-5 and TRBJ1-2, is DARVTQTPRHKVTEMGQEVTMRCQPILGHNTVFWYRQTMMQGLELLAYFRNRAPLDDSGMPKDRFSAEMPDATLATLKIQPSEPRDSAVYFCASIDTSYGYTFGSGTRLTVV.

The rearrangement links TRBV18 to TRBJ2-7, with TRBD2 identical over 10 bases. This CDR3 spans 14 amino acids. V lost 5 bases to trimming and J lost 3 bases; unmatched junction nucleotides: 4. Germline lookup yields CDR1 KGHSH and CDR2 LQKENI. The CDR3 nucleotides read TGTGCCAGCTCAACAACTAGCGGGATCTACGAGCAGTACTTC. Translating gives CASSTTSGIYEQYF. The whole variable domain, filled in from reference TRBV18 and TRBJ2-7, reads NAGVMQNPRHLVRRRGQEARLRCSPMKGHSHVYWYRQLPEEGLKFMVYLQKENIIDESGMPKERFSAEFPKEGPSILRIQQVVRGDSAAYFCASSTTSGIYEQYFGPGTRLTVT.

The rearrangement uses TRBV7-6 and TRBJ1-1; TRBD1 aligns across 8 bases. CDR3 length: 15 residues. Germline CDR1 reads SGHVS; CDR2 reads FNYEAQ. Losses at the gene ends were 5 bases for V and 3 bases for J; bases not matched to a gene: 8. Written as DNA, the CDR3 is TGTGCCAGCAGCGGGACAGGTCGGGAGGACACTGAAGCTTTCTTT. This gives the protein CASSGTGREDTEAFF.

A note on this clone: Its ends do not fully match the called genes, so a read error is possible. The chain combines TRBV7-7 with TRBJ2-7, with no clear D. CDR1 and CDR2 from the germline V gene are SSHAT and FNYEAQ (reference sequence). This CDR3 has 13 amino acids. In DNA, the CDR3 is TGTGCTAGCAGCTGCGGAAGTTTGTACGAGCAGTACTTC. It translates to CASSCGSLYEQYF.

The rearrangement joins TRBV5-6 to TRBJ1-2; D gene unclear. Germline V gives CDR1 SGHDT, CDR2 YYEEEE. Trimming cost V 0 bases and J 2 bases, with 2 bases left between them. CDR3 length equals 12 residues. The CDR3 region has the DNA TGTGCCAGCAGCTTGGGGAACTATGGCTACACCTTC. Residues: CASSLGNYGYTF.

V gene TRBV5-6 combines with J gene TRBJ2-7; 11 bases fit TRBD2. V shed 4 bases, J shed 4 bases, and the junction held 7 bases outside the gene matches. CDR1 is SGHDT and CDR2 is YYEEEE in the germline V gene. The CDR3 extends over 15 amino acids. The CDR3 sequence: CASSPYLAGGYEQYF. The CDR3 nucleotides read TGTGCCAGCAGCCCATATCTAGCGGGAGGTTACGAGCAGTACTTC. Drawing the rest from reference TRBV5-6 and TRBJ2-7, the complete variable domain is DAGVTQSPTHLIKTRGQQVTLRCSPKSGHDTVSWYQQALGQGPQFIFQYYEEEERQRGNFPDRFSGHQFPNYSSELNVNALLLGDSALYLCASSPYLAGGYEQYFGPGTRLTVT.

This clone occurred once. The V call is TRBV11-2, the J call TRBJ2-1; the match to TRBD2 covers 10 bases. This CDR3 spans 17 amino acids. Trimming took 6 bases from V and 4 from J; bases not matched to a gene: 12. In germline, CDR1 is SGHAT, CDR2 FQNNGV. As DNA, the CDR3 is TGTGCCAGCAGGCTAGGGGGCGGGACTAGCGTTTACAATGAGCAGTTCTTC. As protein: CASRLGGGTSVYNEQFF.

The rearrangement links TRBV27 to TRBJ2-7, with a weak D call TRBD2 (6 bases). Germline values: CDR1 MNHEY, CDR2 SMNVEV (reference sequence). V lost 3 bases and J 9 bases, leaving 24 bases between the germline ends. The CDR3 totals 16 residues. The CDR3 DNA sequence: TGTGCCAGCAGTTTTGGTCTAGCGACGACTCCCAGCGGGCAGTACTTC. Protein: CASSFGLATTPSGQYF.

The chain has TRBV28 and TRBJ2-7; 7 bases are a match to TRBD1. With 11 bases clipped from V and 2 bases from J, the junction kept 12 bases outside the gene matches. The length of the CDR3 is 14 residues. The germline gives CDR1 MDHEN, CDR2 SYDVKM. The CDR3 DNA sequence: TGTGCCTCACAATCCGGGACAGTCCCCTACGAGCAGTACTTC. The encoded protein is CASQSGTVPYEQYF.

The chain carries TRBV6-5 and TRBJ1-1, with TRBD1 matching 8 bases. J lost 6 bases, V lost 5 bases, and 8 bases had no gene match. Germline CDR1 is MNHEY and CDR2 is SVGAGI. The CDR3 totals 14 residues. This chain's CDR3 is CASSKTRGLAEAFF. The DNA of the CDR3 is TGTGCCAGCAGTAAAACCAGGGGGCTGGCTGAAGCTTTCTTT.

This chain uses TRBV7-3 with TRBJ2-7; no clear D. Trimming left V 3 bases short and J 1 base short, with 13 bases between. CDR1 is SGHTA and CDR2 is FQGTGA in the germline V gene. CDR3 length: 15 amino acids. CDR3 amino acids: CASSLPGFYSYEQYF. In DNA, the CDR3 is TGTGCCAGCAGCTTGCCCGGGTTTTATTCCTACGAGCAGTACTTC.

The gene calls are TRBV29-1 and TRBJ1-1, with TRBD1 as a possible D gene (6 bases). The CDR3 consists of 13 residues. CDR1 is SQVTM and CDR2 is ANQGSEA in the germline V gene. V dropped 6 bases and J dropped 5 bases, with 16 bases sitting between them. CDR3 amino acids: CSVAGTRLTEAFF. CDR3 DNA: TGCAGCGTCGCCGGGACACGATTAACTGAAGCTTTCTTT.

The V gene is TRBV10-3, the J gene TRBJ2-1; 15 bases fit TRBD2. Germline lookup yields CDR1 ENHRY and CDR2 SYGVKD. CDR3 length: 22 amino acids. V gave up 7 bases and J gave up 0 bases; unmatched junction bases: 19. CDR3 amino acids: CAIKSQGSRTSGRESSYNEQFF. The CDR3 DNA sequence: TGTGCCATCAAATCACAGGGGTCTCGGACTAGCGGGAGGGAAAGCTCCTACAATGAGCAGTTCTTC.

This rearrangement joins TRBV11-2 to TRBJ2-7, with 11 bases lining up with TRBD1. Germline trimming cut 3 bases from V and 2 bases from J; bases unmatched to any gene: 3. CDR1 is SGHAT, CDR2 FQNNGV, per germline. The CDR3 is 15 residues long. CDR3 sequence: CASSFGTGGPYEQYF. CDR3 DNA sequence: TGTGCCAGCAGCTTCGGGACAGGGGGACCCTACGAGCAGTACTTC.